The rows below give T cell receptor beta chains drawn from one sample of a study of blood T cell repertoires in COVID-19. Generated by immunoSEQ multiplex PCR, the TCRdb table keeps only in-frame clones and is missing some. The sample lists some 290,000 clones, roughly nine tenths occurring once. Sequenced sample: peripheral blood. The receptors stem from a woman aged 45-60 years who had recovered from COVID-19. CDR3s include the opening cysteine and the closing phenylalanine or tryptophan. D genes are given only for firm matches. Size is stated for part of the rows, as once, few or many counts, or as a class when the clone is expanded.

- TRBJ2-7 - 15 TRBV5-1 TGCGCCAGCAGCTACCCGGACATGGACACCTACGAGCAGTACTTC CASSYPDMDTYEQYF
- TRBJ2-1 - 15 TRBV27 TGTGCCAGCAGCCCGGGGGACAGTTCCTACAATGAGCAGTTCTTC CASSPGDSSYNEQFF
- TRBJ2-3 - 14 TRBV5-1 TGCGCCAGCAGCTCCTCGAGGGGGTCAGATACGCAGTATTTT CASSSSRGSDTQYF
- TRBJ2-3 - 13 TRBV27 TGTGCCAGCAGTTCCCTCTTCGGTATTACGCAGTATTTT CASSSLFGITQYF
few TRBJ2-1 TRBD2 15 TRBV15 TGTGCCACCAGCAGAGATGTAGCGGGATACAATGAGCAGTTCTTC CATSRDVAGYNEQFF
- TRBJ2-1 TRBD2 18 TRBV19 TGTGCCAGTAGTATGGAGGGACTAGCGGGGGGCCAATACAATGAGCAGTTCTTC CASSMEGLAGGQYNEQFF
- TRBJ1-1 - 15 TRBV11-2 TGTGCCAGCAGCTTGTTGAGGTCATTGAACACTGAAGCTTTCTTT CASSLLRSLNTEAFF
once TRBJ2-2 TRBD2 16 TRBV5-6 TGTGCCAGCAGCTTGGCCGGTAGCGGGAGAACCGGGGAGCTGTTTTTT CASSLAGSGRTGELFF
- TRBJ1-6 - 13 TRBV15 TGTGCCACCAGCGGCTCAAATAATTCACCCCTCCACTTT CATSGSNNSPLHF
- TRBJ1-2 - 15 TRBV25-1 TGTGCCAGCAGTGACACAAGGGGCCTTAACTATGGCTACACCTTC CASSDTRGLNYGYTF
- TRBJ2-4 TRBD2 17 TRBV4-1 TGCGCCAGCAGCCAAGATTATGGATCGGGGGGGAAAAACATTCAGTACTTC CASSQDYGSGGKNIQYF
once TRBJ1-1 TRBD1 13 TRBV9 TGTGCCAGCAGGGGACAGTCCGACACTGAAGCTTTCTTT CASRGQSDTEAFF
- TRBJ2-7 - 15 TRBV18 TGTGCCAGCTCACCCGCCGGGACTGGCACCTACGAGCAGTACTTC CASSPAGTGTYEQYF
- TRBJ2-1 - 14 TRBV20-1 TGCAGTGCTAGTAGGGGGGGGTCCTACAATGAGCAGTTCTTC CSASRGGSYNEQFF
- TRBJ1-1 - 13 TRBV7-3 TGTGCCAGCAGCGCCCAGGGTGACACTGAAGCTTTCTTT CASSAQGDTEAFF
- TRBJ2-1 TRBD2 14 TRBV19 TGTGCCAGTCGGGGACTACCGATATACAATGAGCAGTTCTTC CASRGLPIYNEQFF
- TRBJ1-1 - 13 TRBV5-1 TGCGCCAGCAGCTTGGCCGGGGACACTGAAGCTTTCTTT CASSLAGDTEAFF
- TRBJ2-3 - 19 TRBV7-6 TGTGCCAGCAGCTTGAGGGCGGCCGGGAAGTTTTCTGGCACAGATACGCAGTATTTT CASSLRAAGKFSGTDTQYF
- TRBJ1-2 - 14 TRBV5-1 TGCGCCAGCAGCTTCGACGGGACATCCTATGGCTACACCTTC CASSFDGTSYGYTF